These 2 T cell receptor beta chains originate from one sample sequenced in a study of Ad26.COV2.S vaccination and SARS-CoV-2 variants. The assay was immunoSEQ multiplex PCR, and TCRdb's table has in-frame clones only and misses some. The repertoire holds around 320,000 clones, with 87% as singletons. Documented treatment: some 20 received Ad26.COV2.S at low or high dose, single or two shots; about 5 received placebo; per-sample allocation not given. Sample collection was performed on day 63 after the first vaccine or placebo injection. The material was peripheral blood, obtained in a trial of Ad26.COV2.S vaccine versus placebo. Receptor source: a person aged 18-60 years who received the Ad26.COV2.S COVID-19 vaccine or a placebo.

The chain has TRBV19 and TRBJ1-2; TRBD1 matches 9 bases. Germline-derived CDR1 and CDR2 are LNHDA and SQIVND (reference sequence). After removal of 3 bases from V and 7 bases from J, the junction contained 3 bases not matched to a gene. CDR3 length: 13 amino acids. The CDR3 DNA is TGTGCCAGTAGTATCACAGGGGGCGGTGGCTACACCTTC. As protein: CASSITGGGGYTF. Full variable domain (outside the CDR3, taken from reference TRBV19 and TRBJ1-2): DGGITQSPKYLFRKEGQNVTLSCEQNLNHDAMYWYRQDPGQGLRLIYYSQIVNDFQKGDIAEGYSVSREKKESFPLTVTSAQKNPTAFYLCASSITGGGGYTFGSGTRLTVV.

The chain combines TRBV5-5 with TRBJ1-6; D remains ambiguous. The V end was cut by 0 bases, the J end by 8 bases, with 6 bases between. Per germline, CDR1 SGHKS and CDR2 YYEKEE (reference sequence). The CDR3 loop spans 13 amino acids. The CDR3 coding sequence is TGTGCCAGCAGCTTGGTACGTGATTCACCCCTCCACTTT. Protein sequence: CASSLVRDSPLHF.